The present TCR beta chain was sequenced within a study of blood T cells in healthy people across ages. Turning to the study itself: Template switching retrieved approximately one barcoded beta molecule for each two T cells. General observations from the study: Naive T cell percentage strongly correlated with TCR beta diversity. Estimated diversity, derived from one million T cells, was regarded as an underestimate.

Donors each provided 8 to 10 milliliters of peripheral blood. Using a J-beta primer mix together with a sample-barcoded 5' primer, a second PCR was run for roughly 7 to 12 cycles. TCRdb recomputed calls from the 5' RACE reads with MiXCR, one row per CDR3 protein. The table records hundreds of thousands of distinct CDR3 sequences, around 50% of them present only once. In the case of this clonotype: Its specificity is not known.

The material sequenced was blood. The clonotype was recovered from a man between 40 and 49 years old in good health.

CDR3 in amino acids: CASRLNRVEETQYF. CDR3 sequence (DNA): TGTGCCAGCAGATTAAATAGGGTAGAAGAGACCCAGTACTTC. The rearrangement links TRBV7-2 to TRBJ2-5; D ambiguous. CDR1 and CDR2 from the germline V gene are SGHTA and FQGNSA. Trimming left V 6 bases short and J 3 bases short, with 14 bases between. This CDR3 spans 14 amino acids.